This T cell receptor (beta chain) was sequenced for a study of blood T cell repertoires in COVID-19. Losses at the gene ends were 4 bases for V and 3 bases for J; bases not matched to a gene: 3. The CDR3 covers 15 residues. Germline V CDR1 and CDR2: SNHLY, FYNNEI. Data came from immunoSEQ multiplex PCR; TCRdb stores just in-frame clones and leaves some out. The sample contains more than 350,000 clones, about 86% of which appear only once. This clone was picked up one time. The TCR originated in a woman in her forties or fifties who had recovered from COVID-19. The V gene is TRBV2, the J gene TRBJ1-3; TRBD1 aligns across 10 bases. Sequences were obtained from PBMCs or T cells enriched from blood (not recorded which). The CDR3 loop is CASSGDRGGGNTIYF. The CDR3 bases are TGTGCCAGCAGTGGGGACAGGGGTGGTGGAAACACCATATATTTT.